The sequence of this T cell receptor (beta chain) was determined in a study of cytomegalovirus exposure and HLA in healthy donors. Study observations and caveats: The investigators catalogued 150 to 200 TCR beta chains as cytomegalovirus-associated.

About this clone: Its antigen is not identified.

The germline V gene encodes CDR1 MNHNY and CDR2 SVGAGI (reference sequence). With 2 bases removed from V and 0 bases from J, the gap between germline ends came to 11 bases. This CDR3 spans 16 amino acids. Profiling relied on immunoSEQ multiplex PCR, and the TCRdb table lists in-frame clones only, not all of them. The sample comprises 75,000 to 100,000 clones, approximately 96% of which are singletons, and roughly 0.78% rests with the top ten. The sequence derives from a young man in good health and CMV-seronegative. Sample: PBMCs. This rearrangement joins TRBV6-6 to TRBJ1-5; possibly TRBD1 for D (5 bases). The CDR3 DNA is TGTGCCAGCAGTTACCGACAGCTCCTTAGCAATCAGCCCCAGCATTTT. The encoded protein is CASSYRQLLSNQPQHF.